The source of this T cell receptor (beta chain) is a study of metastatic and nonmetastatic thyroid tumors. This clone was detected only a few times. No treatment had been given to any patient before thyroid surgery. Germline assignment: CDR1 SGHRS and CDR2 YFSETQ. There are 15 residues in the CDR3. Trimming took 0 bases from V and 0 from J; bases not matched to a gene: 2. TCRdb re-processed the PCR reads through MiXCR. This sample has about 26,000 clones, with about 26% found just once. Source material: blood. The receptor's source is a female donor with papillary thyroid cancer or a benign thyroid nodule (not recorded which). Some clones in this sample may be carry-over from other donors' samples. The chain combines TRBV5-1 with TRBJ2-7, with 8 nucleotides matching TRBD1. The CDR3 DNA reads TGCGCCAGCAGCTTGGGGGACAGGAACTCCTACGAGCAGTACTTC. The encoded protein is CASSLGDRNSYEQYF.